The 27 T cell receptor beta chains reported below all come from one sample, sequenced in a study of beta chain features in type 1 diabetes. The whole isolated RNA underwent reverse transcription, so sequencing captured expressed TCRB transcripts. Here immunoSEQ multiplex PCR was the method, and the copy in TCRdb shows in-frame clones only, minus some. The sample includes 350,000 to 450,000 clones, roughly 16% of them seen just once. Sequencing was done on a sample of naive CD4+ T cells from blood. The receptors stem from a young woman in good health.

This clone has just a few counts. The chain joins TRBV7-8 to TRBJ2-3, with 8 bases aligning to TRBD2. Trimming at V came to 2 bases and at J to 3 bases, leaving 4 bases not matched to a gene. The CDR3 spans 15 residues. Germline CDR1 reads SGHVS; CDR2 reads FQNEAQ. The CDR3 here is CASSLQLAVTDTQYF. The CDR3 bases are TGTGCCAGCAGCTTACAACTAGCGGTAACAGATACGCAGTATTTT.

This clone was observed a handful of times. The rearrangement joins TRBV18 to TRBJ2-1; TRBD2 agrees at 12 bases. The CDR3 covers 17 residues. Germline V gene sequence: CDR1 KGHSH, CDR2 LQKENI. The ends lost 5 bases at V and 4 bases at J; junction bases unmatched: 9. CDR3 sequence: CASSNTRLAGVYNEQFF. The CDR3 DNA is TGTGCCAGCTCAAACACCCGACTAGCGGGAGTTTACAATGAGCAGTTCTTC.

The gene calls are TRBV29-1 and TRBJ1-2; unclear D gene. This CDR3 is 13 amino acids long. V lost 4 bases and J 2 bases, leaving 11 bases between the germline ends. Germline CDR1 is SQVTM and CDR2 is ANQGSEA. The CDR3 region is CSVAGQVNYGYTF. Here the CDR3 DNA reads TGCAGCGTTGCCGGCCAGGTGAACTATGGCTACACCTTC. The whole variable domain, filled in from reference TRBV29-1 and TRBJ1-2, reads SAVISQKPSRDICQRGTSLTIQCQVDSQVTMMFWYRQQPGQSLTLIATANQGSEATYESGFVIDKFPISRPNLTFSTLTVSNMSPEDSSIYLCSVAGQVNYGYTFGSGTRLTVV.

The table lists this clone with a few counts. In DNA form, the CDR3 reads TGCAGCGTTAGGAGGGAGGGATACGAGCAGTACTTC. Protein sequence: CSVRREGYEQYF. This chain connects TRBV29-1 to TRBJ2-7, with TRBD2 identical over 7 bases. The V gene end was trimmed by 5 bases and the J gene end by 4 bases; junction bases not matched to a gene: 5. The CDR3 runs to 12 residues. In germline, CDR1 is SQVTM, CDR2 ANQGSEA.

V is TRBV7-2 and J is TRBJ2-5, with 8 bases matching TRBD2. V gave up 0 bases and J gave up 6 bases; unmatched junction bases: 12. The CDR3 runs to 17 residues. Germline values: CDR1 SGHTA, CDR2 FQGNSA. This CDR3 reads CASSLALTAGRAQTQYF. CDR3 nucleotide sequence: TGTGCCAGCAGCTTAGCGCTAACAGCCGGGAGGGCACAGACCCAGTACTTC.

V usage is TRBV10-2 and J usage is TRBJ2-3; 7 bases agree with TRBD1. Germline V gene sequence: CDR1 WSHSY, CDR2 SAAADI. The CDR3 consists of 13 residues. The J segment lost 2 bases and the V segment lost 10 bases, leaving 6 bases of the junction unmatched. The CDR3 is CATRDRFTDTQYF. CDR3 DNA sequence: TGCGCCACCCGGGACAGATTCACAGATACGCAGTATTTT.

This clone was detected a few times. The rearrangement links TRBV30 to TRBJ2-1, with 10 positions matching TRBD2. From germline, CDR1 is GTSNPN and CDR2 SVGIG (reference sequence). Trimming took 3 bases from V and 2 from J; bases not matched to a gene: 10. The CDR3 runs to 17 residues. CDR3 residues: CAWRKHSGRDTYNEQFF. The CDR3, as DNA: TGTGCCTGGAGAAAACACAGCGGGAGGGACACCTACAATGAGCAGTTCTTC.

The chain has TRBV5-4 and TRBJ2-5; possibly TRBD1 for D (5 bases). V lost 2 bases, J lost 4 bases, and 15 bases lay in between. The CDR3 is 15 residues long. The germline V gene has CDR1 SGHNT and CDR2 YYREEE (reference sequence). The CDR3 sequence is CASSLESTGGETQYF. CDR3 nucleotides: TGTGCCAGCAGCTTAGAATCAACAGGTGGAGAGACCCAGTACTTC.

This clone was detected only a few times. The chain uses TRBV7-9 and TRBJ2-2; TRBD1 matches at 10 bases. The CDR3 covers 16 residues. Trimming at V came to 5 bases and at J to 5 bases, leaving 8 bases not matched to a gene. Germline values: CDR1 SEHNR, CDR2 FQNEAQ (reference sequence). In nucleotides, the CDR3 is TGTGCCAGCAGCCATCCGACAGGGGGCGCGACCGGGGAGCTGTTTTTT. Translated: CASSHPTGGATGELFF. Filled out from reference TRBV7-9 and TRBJ2-2, the complete variable domain reads DTGVSQNPRHKITKRGQNVTFRCDPISEHNRLYWYRQTLGQGPEFLTYFQNEAQLEKSRLLSDRFSAERPKGSFSTLEIQRTEQGDSAMYLCASSHPTGGATGELFFGEGSRLTVL.

V usage is TRBV5-6 and J usage is TRBJ1-2, with TRBD1 identical over 9 bases. This CDR3 is 13 amino acids long. J was trimmed by 4 bases and V by 4 bases; bases with no gene match: 2. CDR1 is SGHDT, CDR2 YYEEEE, per germline. CDR3 bases: TGTGCCAGCAGCCGGGACAGGGTCTATGGCTACACCTTC. Protein: CASSRDRVYGYTF.

V gene TRBV5-1 combines with J gene TRBJ2-5; tentative D call: TRBD2 (6 bases). Trimming shortened V by 4 bases and J by 3 bases, and 16 bases separated the two germline ends. The CDR3 contains 15 residues. Germline CDR1 and CDR2: SGHRS and YFSETQ. In nucleotides, the CDR3 is TGCGCCAGCAGCCCCCAAAGACTAGGGGAAGAGACCCAGTACTTC. Its protein product is CASSPQRLGEETQYF.

This chain links TRBV6-5 with TRBJ1-1; D is perhaps TRBD1 (5 bases). V was shortened by 11 bases and J by 3 bases, with 16 bases between the two germline ends. Per the germline V gene, CDR1 is MNHEY and CDR2 is SVGAGI. This CDR3 region has 13 residues. The CDR3 loop is CACHAGVDTEAFF. The DNA of the CDR3 is TGTGCCTGCCATGCGGGGGTGGACACTGAAGCTTTCTTT.

In regard to this clone: Other DNA variants within this sample encode the same CDR3. V usage is TRBV28 and J usage is TRBJ2-7; D not resolved. V dropped 3 bases and J dropped 4 bases, with 4 bases sitting between them. The CDR3 has 11 residues. Germline V gives CDR1 MDHEN, CDR2 SYDVKM. DNA of the CDR3: TGTGCCAGCAGTTTCCTTTACGAGCAGTACTTC. This sequence encodes CASSFLYEQYF.

The DNA of the CDR3 is TGTGCCAGCAGCCCCAGACTAGCGGTAAACACCGGGGAGCTGTTTTTT. Encoded protein: CASSPRLAVNTGELFF. The gene calls are TRBV9 and TRBJ2-2; 9 bases map to TRBD2. J lost 2 bases, V lost 4 bases, and 6 bases had no gene match. Germline-derived CDR1 and CDR2 are SGDLS and YYNGEE. The CDR3 runs to 16 residues.

This clone was detected a few times. The chain carries TRBV7-9 and TRBJ1-2; unclear D gene. The germline gives CDR1 SEHNR, CDR2 FQNEAQ (reference sequence). The CDR3 has 13 residues. The V end lost 5 bases, the J end lost 4 bases, and 11 bases lay between the germline ends. In DNA form, the CDR3 reads TGTGCCAGCAGCCACCCGGGAGGCTATGGCTACACCTTC. Translated: CASSHPGGYGYTF.

The V gene is TRBV7-3, the J gene TRBJ2-7; tentatively, D is TRBD2 (6 bases). The V gene lost 0 bases and the J gene lost 7 bases, with 13 bases spanning the gap. CDR1 is SGHTA, CDR2 FQGTGA, per germline. This CDR3 is built from 14 residues. Here the CDR3 reads CASSLTGGPGEQYF. CDR3 bases: TGTGCCAGCAGCTTAACTGGAGGGCCGGGGGAGCAGTACTTC.

This rearrangement joins TRBV30 to TRBJ1-5; TRBD1 agrees at 8 bases. The V gene end was trimmed by 4 bases and the J gene end by 5 bases; junction bases not matched to a gene: 1. CDR1 is GTSNPN and CDR2 is SVGIG in the germline V gene (reference sequence). This CDR3 has 12 amino acids. The CDR3 sequence is CAWKQGDQPQHF. The CDR3 nucleotides read TGTGCCTGGAAACAGGGGGATCAGCCCCAGCATTTT. The variable domain in full, completed from reference TRBV30 and TRBJ1-5, reads SQTIHQWPATLVQPVGSPLSLECTVEGTSNPNLYWYRQAAGRGLQLLFYSVGIGQISSEVPQNLSASRPQDRQFILSSKKLLLSDSGFYLCAWKQGDQPQHFGDGTRLSIL.

The chain employs TRBV19 and TRBJ2-1, with 8 bases lining up with TRBD1. Germline V gives CDR1 LNHDA, CDR2 SQIVND (reference sequence). The V segment lost 5 bases and the J segment 0 bases; nucleotides outside the gene matches: 9. The CDR3 is 17 residues long. The CDR3 loop is CASSRGRGRTSYNEQFF. The CDR3 coding sequence is TGTGCCAGTAGTCGGGGCAGGGGGCGAACCTCCTACAATGAGCAGTTCTTC.

CDR3 DNA sequence: TGTGCCAGCAGCCCACTGCGGCTGGCGGGAGGGCCCCATGAGCAGTTCTTC. Its translation is CASSPLRLAGGPHEQFF. The V and J genes are TRBV14 and TRBJ2-1; TRBD2 matches 9 bases. The CDR3 is 17 amino acids. The germline V gene has CDR1 SGHDN and CDR2 FVKESK. With V trimmed by 4 bases and J by 8 bases, 15 bases remained unmatched.

V is TRBV4-3 and J is TRBJ2-2; the match to TRBD1 covers 7 bases. Unmatched junction bases numbered 11, after V lost 6 bases and J lost 7 bases. CDR1 LGHNA and CDR2 YSLEER come from the germline V gene. The CDR3 runs 15 residues. CDR3 region: CASRLGQEPIGELFF. The CDR3 bases are TGCGCCAGCAGGCTCGGACAGGAACCGATCGGGGAGCTGTTTTTT.

This clone was counted a few times. CDR3 amino acids: CAWTKTGGETQYF. The CDR3 nucleotides read TGTGCCTGGACCAAGACAGGGGGGGAGACCCAGTACTTC. The rearrangement uses TRBV30 and TRBJ2-5; TRBD1 matches 9 bases. Trimming at V came to 4 bases and at J to 5 bases, leaving 5 bases not matched to a gene. Per germline, CDR1 GTSNPN and CDR2 SVGIG (reference sequence). The CDR3 extends over 13 amino acids.

This sequence joins TRBV27 and TRBJ1-1; 8 nucleotides line up with TRBD1. J was trimmed by 6 bases and V by 4 bases; bases with no gene match: 10. Looked up from germline, CDR1 is MNHEY and CDR2 is SMNVEV (reference sequence). The CDR3 runs to 15 residues. The CDR3 sequence: CASSYWGQVGAEAFF. As DNA, the CDR3 is TGTGCCAGCAGTTACTGGGGACAGGTTGGCGCTGAAGCTTTCTTT.

V is TRBV2 and J is TRBJ1-2; 9 nucleotides agree with TRBD1. Germline V gene sequence: CDR1 SNHLY, CDR2 FYNNEI. This CDR3 region has 13 residues. V was pared by 4 bases and J by 6 bases, with 3 bases of the junction left unmatched. CDR3 region: CASSATGGDGYTF. In nucleotides, the CDR3 is TGTGCCAGCAGTGCCACAGGGGGCGATGGCTACACCTTC.

This clone was seen only a few times. V usage is TRBV6-5 and J usage is TRBJ2-5; a possible D gene is TRBD2 (6 bases). Germline V lookup: CDR1 MNHEY, CDR2 SVGAGI. The CDR3 spans 11 residues. V lost 5 bases to trimming and J lost 9 bases, with 10 bases between them. The CDR3, as DNA: TGTGCCAGCAGTCTACGGGGGTCCCAGTACTTC. Its translation: CASSLRGSQYF.

The CDR3 spells CASSSGQGNYGYTF. DNA of the CDR3: TGTGCCAGCAGCTCAGGACAGGGGAACTATGGCTACACCTTC. The chain has TRBV11-2 and TRBJ1-2, with 9 bases that match TRBD1. CDR1 is SGHAT, CDR2 FQNNGV, per germline. The CDR3 has 14 residues. The trim removed 4 bases at V and 2 bases at J, leaving 2 bases unmatched.

The chain recombines TRBV19 with TRBJ1-1; TRBD1 matches at 7 bases. Losses at the gene ends were 6 bases for V and 5 bases for J; bases not matched to a gene: 9. Germline lookup yields CDR1 LNHDA and CDR2 SQIVND (reference sequence). This CDR3 has 14 residues. In nucleotides, the CDR3 is TGTGCCAGTAGGACGACAGGGAGAGGGACTGAAGCTTTCTTT. Translation: CASRTTGRGTEAFF. The variable domain in full, completed from reference TRBV19 and TRBJ1-1, reads DGGITQSPKYLFRKEGQNVTLSCEQNLNHDAMYWYRQDPGQGLRLIYYSQIVNDFQKGDIAEGYSVSREKKESFPLTVTSAQKNPTAFYLCASRTTGRGTEAFFGQGTRLTVV.

This chain joins TRBV4-3 and TRBJ2-1, with 7 bases aligning to TRBD2. Per the germline V gene, CDR1 is LGHNA and CDR2 is YSLEER. The CDR3 runs 16 residues. Unmatched junction bases numbered 4, after V lost 0 bases and J lost 2 bases. The CDR3 DNA sequence: TGCGCCAGCAGCCAAGACGGGCGGGAGCCCTACAATGAGCAGTTCTTC. Protein: CASSQDGREPYNEQFF.